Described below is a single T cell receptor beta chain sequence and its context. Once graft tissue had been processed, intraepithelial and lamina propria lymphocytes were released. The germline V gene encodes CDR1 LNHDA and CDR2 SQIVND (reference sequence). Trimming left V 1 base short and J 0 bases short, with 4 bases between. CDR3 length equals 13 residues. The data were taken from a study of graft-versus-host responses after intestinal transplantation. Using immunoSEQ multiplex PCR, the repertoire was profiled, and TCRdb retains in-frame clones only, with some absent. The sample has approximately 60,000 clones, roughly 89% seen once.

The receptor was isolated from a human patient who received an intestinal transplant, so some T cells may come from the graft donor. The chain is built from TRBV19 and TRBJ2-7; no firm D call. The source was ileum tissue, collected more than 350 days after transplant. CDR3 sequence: CASSIGLSYEQYF. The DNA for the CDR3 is TGTGCCAGTAGTATAGGACTCTCCTACGAGCAGTACTTC.